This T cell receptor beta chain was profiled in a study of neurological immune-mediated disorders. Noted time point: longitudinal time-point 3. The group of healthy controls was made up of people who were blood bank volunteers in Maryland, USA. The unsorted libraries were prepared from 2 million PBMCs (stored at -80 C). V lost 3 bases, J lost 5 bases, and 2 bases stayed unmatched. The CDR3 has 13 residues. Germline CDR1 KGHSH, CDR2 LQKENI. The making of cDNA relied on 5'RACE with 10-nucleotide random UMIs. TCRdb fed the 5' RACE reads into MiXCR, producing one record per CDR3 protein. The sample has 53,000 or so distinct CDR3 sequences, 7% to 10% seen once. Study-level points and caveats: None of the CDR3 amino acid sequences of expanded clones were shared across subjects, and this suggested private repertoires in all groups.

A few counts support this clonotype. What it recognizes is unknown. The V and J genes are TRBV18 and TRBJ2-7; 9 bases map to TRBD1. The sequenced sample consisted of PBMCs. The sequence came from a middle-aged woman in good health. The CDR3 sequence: CASSPWTGDEQYF. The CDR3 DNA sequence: TGTGCCAGCTCACCTTGGACAGGGGACGAGCAGTACTTC.